Listed below are T cell receptor beta chains from one sample, sequenced in a study of T cell repertoires in cytomegalovirus infection. TCRdb re-called the reads with MiXCR, one entry per CDR3 protein. The sample yields about 220,000 distinct CDR3 sequences, around 40% seen once. No antigen has been assigned to these receptors. The material sequenced was CD8+ T cells from cultured PBMCs, taken from culture after CMV antigen stimulation. All receptors come from a human donor in good health (CMV status not recorded). Some clones in this sample may be carry-over from other donors' samples. Each CDR3 is given with its conserved first and last residue. A D gene is named only where the DNA matches it firmly. Not every row has a clone size; where given, it reads once, few, many or a size class.

J: TRBJ2-7
size: NA
D: NA
V: TRBV28
length: 14
DNA: TGTGCCAGCAGTTTATGGCGACCCCCCTACGAGCAGTACTTC
CDR3: CASSLWRPPYEQYF

J: TRBJ1-4
size: few
D: TRBD1
V: TRBV28
length: 14
DNA: TGTGCCAGCATCCGGACAGGGACTAATGAAAAACTGTTTTTT
CDR3: CASIRTGTNEKLFF

J: TRBJ1-1
size: NA
D: NA
V: TRBV7-6
length: 12
DNA: TGTGCCAGCAGCTCCGGGAAGACTGAAGCTTTCTTT
CDR3: CASSSGKTEAFF

J: TRBJ2-1
size: few
D: NA
V: TRBV7-8
length: 15
DNA: TGTGCCAGCAGCTTAGAATCCGGGCCCTACAATGAGCAGTTCTTC
CDR3: CASSLESGPYNEQFF

J: TRBJ1-4
size: NA
D: NA
V: TRBV28
length: 15
DNA: TGTGCCAGCAGTCCCTGGAACGCCTGGCGTGAAAAACTGTTTTTT
CDR3: CASSPWNAWREKLFF

J: TRBJ1-2
size: NA
D: NA
V: TRBV19
length: 12
DNA: TGTGCCACCTCCGAGATTCCCTATGGCTACACCTTC
CDR3: CATSEIPYGYTF

J: TRBJ2-7
size: NA
D: NA
V: TRBV20-1
length: 13
DNA: TGCAGTGCTAGAGATCAGGGATCTTACGAGCAGTACTTC
CDR3: CSARDQGSYEQYF

J: TRBJ2-3
size: NA
D: NA
V: TRBV20-1
length: 16
DNA: TGCAGTGCTAGAGCCCCTGGGGCCCTGAGCACAGATACGCAGTATTTT
CDR3: CSARAPGALSTDTQYF

J: TRBJ2-1
size: NA
D: NA
V: TRBV27
length: 18
DNA: TGTGCCAGCAGTTTTAGGCCCACCGGACAGAGCTCCTACAATGAGCAGTTCTTC
CDR3: CASSFRPTGQSSYNEQFF

J: TRBJ2-7
size: once
D: TRBD2
V: TRBV9
length: 15
DNA: TGTGCCAGCAGCGTAGCATCTAGCGGGGGCTACGAGCAGTACTTC
CDR3: CASSVASSGGYEQYF

J: TRBJ2-3
size: few
D: TRBD2
V: TRBV11-2
length: 14
DNA: TGTGCCAGCAGCTACGGACTAGCGGGAGATACGCAGTATTTT
CDR3: CASSYGLAGDTQYF

J: TRBJ1-2
size: few
D: TRBD1
V: TRBV9
length: 15
DNA: TGTGCCAGCAGCGTAGGTAGGCAGGGGGTCGGTGGCTACACCTTC
CDR3: CASSVGRQGVGGYTF

J: TRBJ2-3
size: NA
D: TRBD2
V: TRBV7-3
length: 15
DNA: TGTGCCAGCAGCCACTTGGGGGGGTCCACAGATACGCAGTATTTT
CDR3: CASSHLGGSTDTQYF

J: TRBJ2-2
size: many
D: NA
V: TRBV7-6
length: 16
DNA: TGTGCCAGCAGCTTTGAGGGGTTCGCGAACACCGGGGAGCTGTTTTTT
CDR3: CASSFEGFANTGELFF

J: TRBJ2-5
size: NA
D: NA
V: TRBV6-1
length: 16
DNA: TGTGCCAGCAGTGAAGCGAGTGAGGGGCAGGGGGAGACCCAGTACTTC
CDR3: CASSEASEGQGETQYF

J: TRBJ2-2
size: few
D: NA
V: TRBV24-1
length: 15
DNA: TGTGCCACCAGTGATTTGGAGGCGAACACCGGGGAGCTGTTTTTT
CDR3: CATSDLEANTGELFF

J: TRBJ2-7
size: few
D: NA
V: TRBV5-6
length: 14
DNA: TGTGCCAGCAGCTCCTCGGGGGTCACCTACGAGCAGTACTTC
CDR3: CASSSSGVTYEQYF

J: TRBJ2-7
size: NA
D: TRBD2
V: TRBV28
length: 16
DNA: TGTGCCAGCAGTCCAACTAGCGGGAGGACCACCTACGAGCAGTACTTC
CDR3: CASSPTSGRTTYEQYF

J: TRBJ1-5
size: few
D: NA
V: TRBV27
length: 14
DNA: TGTGCCAGCAGTTTATGGGGGAGAAATCAGCCCCAGCATTTT
CDR3: CASSLWGRNQPQHF

J: TRBJ2-7
size: NA
D: TRBD1
V: TRBV5-1
length: 15
DNA: TGCGCCAGCAGCGCACCCGGGACAGGGTCCCACGAGCAGTACTTC
CDR3: CASSAPGTGSHEQYF

J: TRBJ2-3
size: NA
D: NA
V: TRBV24-1
length: 14
DNA: TGTGCCACCAGTGATTTGGCGAACACGGATACGCAGTATTTT
CDR3: CATSDLANTDTQYF

J: TRBJ1-1
size: NA
D: NA
V: TRBV27
length: 16
DNA: TGTGCCAGCAGTACCCTTACGGGACTTCAGAACACTGAAGCTTTCTTT
CDR3: CASSTLTGLQNTEAFF

J: TRBJ2-3
size: NA
D: TRBD2
V: TRBV6-6
length: 19
DNA: TGTGCCAGCAGTTACCGCGGGCGACCAGCGGGAGGCAGCACAGATACGCAGTATTTT
CDR3: CASSYRGRPAGGSTDTQYF

J: TRBJ2-1
size: few
D: NA
V: TRBV20-1
length: 14
DNA: TGCAGTGCCCCCCCCGGGGACGGGTGGGGTGAGCAGTTCTTC
CDR3: CSAPPGDGWGEQFF

J: TRBJ2-5
size: NA
D: TRBD1
V: TRBV7-9
length: 14
DNA: TGTGCCAGCAGCCCACAGGGGGCTCGAGAGACCCAGTACTTC
CDR3: CASSPQGARETQYF

J: TRBJ2-5
size: few
D: NA
V: TRBV25-1
length: 14
DNA: TGTGCCAGCAGTGAACTACGGTTCCAAGAGACCCAGTACTTC
CDR3: CASSELRFQETQYF

J: TRBJ2-1
size: NA
D: TRBD1
V: TRBV7-3
length: 15
DNA: TGTGCCAGCAGCACCCGGGACAGGGTCGTGACTGAGCAGTTCTTC
CDR3: CASSTRDRVVTEQFF

J: TRBJ2-1
size: NA
D: NA
V: TRBV4-1
length: 13
DNA: TGCGCCAGCAGCCAAGAGACTAGAACCCCGCAGTTCTTC
CDR3: CASSQETRTPQFF

J: TRBJ2-3
size: NA
D: NA
V: TRBV27
length: 12
DNA: TGTGCCAGCAGTTTTCAGAAAGATACGCAGTATTTT
CDR3: CASSFQKDTQYF

J: TRBJ2-7
size: NA
D: NA
V: TRBV5-3
length: 13
DNA: TGTGCCAGCATTCAGGCCCAGTCGTACGAGCAGTACTTC
CDR3: CASIQAQSYEQYF

J: TRBJ2-5
size: NA
D: TRBD1
V: TRBV6-1
length: 15
DNA: TGTGCCAGCACGAGGGACAGGGGGCACGGAGAGACCCAGTACTTC
CDR3: CASTRDRGHGETQYF

J: TRBJ2-1
size: NA
D: TRBD1
V: TRBV27
length: 15
DNA: TGTGCCAGCAGATCCGGGACAGGGGCTAACAATGAGCAGTTCTTC
CDR3: CASRSGTGANNEQFF

J: TRBJ1-5
size: NA
D: NA
V: TRBV12-3/TRBV12-4
length: 15
DNA: TGTGCCAGCAGTCAAATTGGGGATAGCAATCAGCCCCAGCATTTT
CDR3: CASSQIGDSNQPQHF

J: TRBJ2-7
size: few
D: TRBD2
V: TRBV19
length: 19
DNA: TGTGCCAGTAGTGCGGGACTAGCGGGACCCCAAAGCAGTGCCTACGAGCAGTACTTC
CDR3: CASSAGLAGPQSSAYEQYF

J: TRBJ2-2
size: NA
D: NA
V: TRBV7-2
length: 17
DNA: TGTGCCAGCAGCTTAGAGGCGGGACTGGGCGTCACCGGGGAGCTGTTTTTT
CDR3: CASSLEAGLGVTGELFF

J: TRBJ2-1
size: NA
D: NA
V: TRBV28
length: 14
DNA: TGTGCCAGCAGTTTAATCCCCTGGGATAATGAGCAGTTCTTC
CDR3: CASSLIPWDNEQFF

J: TRBJ2-7
size: NA
D: NA
V: TRBV2
length: 12
DNA: TGTGCCAGCACCCGACATGACTACGAGCAGTACTTC
CDR3: CASTRHDYEQYF

J: TRBJ2-7
size: few
D: TRBD2
V: TRBV6-1
length: 14
DNA: TGTGCCAGTCAGTCGCGGGGGGCCAAATACGAGCAGTACTTC
CDR3: CASQSRGAKYEQYF

J: TRBJ2-6
size: NA
D: NA
V: TRBV18
length: 15
DNA: TGTGCCAGCAGTCCCGTTATCTCTGGGGCCAACGTCCTGACTTTC
CDR3: CASSPVISGANVLTF

J: TRBJ2-3
size: many
D: NA
V: TRBV7-2
length: 13
DNA: TGTGCCAGCCGCGATACCAGGACAGATACGCAGTATTTT
CDR3: CASRDTRTDTQYF

J: TRBJ2-1
size: few
D: NA
V: TRBV4-2
length: 16
DNA: TGTGCCAGCAGCCAGAGGGAGGGGGAGGAGCGAGATAAGCAGTTCTTC
CDR3: CASSQREGEERDKQFF

J: TRBJ2-7
size: NA
D: NA
V: TRBV14
length: 15
DNA: TGTGCCAGCAGCCCCCGGACGGCTCAGGGCAACGAGCAGTACTTC
CDR3: CASSPRTAQGNEQYF

J: TRBJ2-3
size: NA
D: TRBD2
V: TRBV5-4
length: 16
DNA: TGTGCCAGCAGCTTGGACGCTAGCGGGATTGCAGATACGCAGTATTTT
CDR3: CASSLDASGIADTQYF

J: TRBJ1-3
size: NA
D: NA
V: TRBV5-6
length: 15
DNA: TGTGCCAACAGCTCCATCCGGGAGCCCCGCGACACCATATATTTT
CDR3: CANSSIREPRDTIYF

J: TRBJ2-7
size: NA
D: NA
V: TRBV5-4
length: 12
DNA: TGTGCCAGCAGCTTGGGAGGGGGTATTTGGTACTTC
CDR3: CASSLGGGIWYF

J: TRBJ2-7
size: NA
D: TRBD2
V: TRBV14
length: 15
DNA: TGTGCCAGCAGCCAACCAAGCGGGAGAAGGCGGGAGCAGTACTTC
CDR3: CASSQPSGRRREQYF

J: TRBJ1-1
size: NA
D: NA
V: TRBV7-9
length: 12
DNA: TGTGCCAGCAGCCCCCTGGGAACAGGGGCTTTCTTT
CDR3: CASSPLGTGAFF

J: TRBJ2-6
size: NA
D: NA
V: TRBV11-2
length: 16
DNA: TGTGCCAGCAGCTTGGGTTGGGGCTCTGGGGCCAACGTCCTGACTTTC
CDR3: CASSLGWGSGANVLTF

J: TRBJ2-7
size: NA
D: TRBD2
V: TRBV6-2/TRBV6-3
length: 14
DNA: TGTGCCAGCAGTCTACGGACTAGCGCCGACGAGCAGTACTTC
CDR3: CASSLRTSADEQYF

J: TRBJ1-5
size: NA
D: TRBD1
V: TRBV28
length: 14
DNA: TGTGCCAGCAGGTTGACAGGGTGGAATCAGCCCCAGCATTTT
CDR3: CASRLTGWNQPQHF

J: TRBJ2-7
size: many
D: TRBD1
V: TRBV7-8
length: 15
DNA: TGTGCCAGCAGCTTAGGGGGGACAGACTCCTACGAGCAGTACTTC
CDR3: CASSLGGTDSYEQYF

J: TRBJ2-7
size: NA
D: NA
V: TRBV27
length: 14
DNA: TGTGCCAGCAGGACGGACAGAAGCTCCTACGAGCAGTACTTC
CDR3: CASRTDRSSYEQYF

J: TRBJ2-2
size: NA
D: TRBD2
V: TRBV11-2
length: 16
DNA: TGTGCCAGCAGCTTAATCCGCGGGGGGAACACCGGGGAGCTGTTTTTT
CDR3: CASSLIRGGNTGELFF

J: TRBJ2-5
size: NA
D: TRBD2
V: TRBV7-6
length: 15
DNA: TGTGCCAGCAGCACCTCGGGGGGGAAGGGAGAGACCCAGTACTTC
CDR3: CASSTSGGKGETQYF